Sequencing of this T cell receptor (beta chain) was carried out in a study of T cells after yellow fever vaccination. Study summary: Fractions with few cells were prepared using SMART-Seq v4 Ultra Low Input. General study findings and limits: Subsequent booster samples again held most clones from primary vaccination (less than 98% CD4, about 90% CD8).

This clonotype was counted many times. Its antigen is still unknown. V lost 2 bases to trimming and J lost 6 bases, with 16 bases between them. The CDR3 loop spans 15 amino acids. Germline-derived CDR1 and CDR2 are SGHKS and YYEKEE (reference sequence). Via MiXCR, TCRdb re-called the 5' RACE reads, giving one row per CDR3 protein. The sample has about 230,000 distinct CDR3 sequences, 5.5% to 8.5% seen once. The chain joins TRBV5-5 to TRBJ2-3; no firm D call. The starting material was CD4+ T cells sorted from PBMCs, obtained on the day of the yellow fever booster vaccination. This sequence originates from a man under 40 who received the YFV17D yellow fever vaccine. The DNA for the CDR3 is TGTGCCAGCAGCTTTCGCGAGGCAGACTTGGATACGCAGTATTTT. Its protein is CASSFREADLDTQYF.